Listed here are 6 T cell receptor beta chains from one sample, sequenced in a study of tumor and adjacent non-tumor tissue in lung cancer. No cell sorting was done before RNA was extracted from the tissue. The library came from three nested PCR rounds adapted from ARM-PCR protocols. TCRdb processed the multiplex PCR reads anew with MiXCR; each CDR3 protein has one entry. The sample has tens of thousands of distinct CDR3 sequences, approximately 65% seen once. Sequencing was carried out using lung tumor tissue. Source of these receptors: a man aged 55 to 70 with non-small cell lung cancer.

The chain has TRBV12-3 or TRBV12-4 and TRBJ2-7; D is undetermined. This CDR3 contains 13 residues. Trimming shortened V by 6 bases and J by 7 bases, and 16 bases separated the two germline ends. The CDR3 DNA reads as TGTGCCAGCAGCTTAAGCCCGGGCGGTGAGCAGTACTTC. It specifies CASSLSPGGEQYF.

This clonotype has a single count. A read error is possible here, since a much larger clone lies one base away. The CDR3 loop reads CSSTGGGSKDTQYF. The CDR3 DNA follows: TGCAGTTCTACCGGGGGGGGGTCGAAAGATACGCAGTATTTT. The chain has TRBV20-1 and TRBJ2-3; 8 nucleotides match TRBD2. Per the germline V gene, CDR1 is DFQATT and CDR2 is SNEGSKA (reference sequence). V was clipped by 8 bases and J by 5 bases; unmatched bases: 12. The CDR3 spans 14 residues.

The rearrangement links TRBV29-1 to TRBJ2-1; TRBD2 matches at 10 bases. Germline V gives CDR1 SQVTM, CDR2 ANQGSEA. Germline trimming cut 1 base from V and 8 bases from J; bases unmatched to any gene: 8. This CDR3 is 15 amino acids long. CDR3 protein: CSVEAASGRGYEQFF. DNA of the CDR3: TGCAGCGTTGAAGCGGCCAGCGGGAGGGGATATGAGCAGTTCTTC.

Of note for this clonotype: The final CDR3 position lacks the conserved phenylalanine or tryptophan, pointing to a likely read error. The chain joins TRBV12-3 or TRBV12-4 to TRBJ2-3; the match to TRBD2 covers 10 bases. The CDR3 has 15 residues. CDR3 nucleotides: TGTGCAAGCAGGAAGGGGACTAGCGCCACAGATACGCAGTATCTT. The encoded protein is CASRKGTSATDTQYL.

A word on this clonotype: A much larger clonotype is one base distant, so this may be a read error. CDR3 nucleotide sequence: TGTGCCAGCAGTTTAGTGGGCGGGGGTGGTAAGGACGAGCAGTACTTC. It encodes CASSLVGGGGKDEQYF. This chain links TRBV12-3 or TRBV12-4 with TRBJ2-7; 7 bases agree with TRBD2. V was pared by 1 base and J by 5 bases, with 11 bases of the junction left unmatched. This CDR3 has 16 residues.

This sequence joins TRBV4-2 and TRBJ2-3, with TRBD2 matching over 13 bases. Germline CDR1 LGHNA, CDR2 YNFKEQ. The trim removed 4 bases at V and 7 bases at J, leaving 11 bases unmatched. This CDR3 is 17 amino acids long. This chain's CDR3 is CASSRVLGGLAGNTQYF. DNA for the CDR3: TGTGCCAGCAGCCGAGTCTTAGGGGGACTAGCGGGAAATACGCAGTATTTT.